This entry describes one TCR beta chain. This entry belongs to a study of blood T cell repertoires in COVID-19. Study details: Both acute and convalescent COVID-19 samples were obtained from the United States, Italy and Spain. PBMCs, B-cell-depleted T cells, or T cells were the source of the cDNA or gDNA that made up the material.

In the original workflow: Using reference gene primer amplification, nucleated cell counts were estimated. Sequencing used immunoSEQ multiplex PCR; TCRdb keeps in-frame clones, though not all of them. V and J calls and clone size are those listed in that table; D and trimming were worked out from the DNA. The table includes some 200,000 clones, more than 80% detected once. The clonotype comes from an older woman with acute or convalescent COVID-19. The sample taken for sequencing was peripheral blood.

The CDR3, as DNA: TGCGCCAGCAGCGGCGGACTAGCGGGCGAAGGGGAGCTGTTTTTT. Its protein is CASSGGLAGEGELFF. V usage is TRBV5-1 and J usage is TRBJ2-2, with 11 bases aligning to TRBD2. The CDR3 contains 15 residues. J lost 8 bases, V lost 4 bases, and 7 bases had no gene match. Germline V gene data show CDR1 as SGHRS and CDR2 as YFSETQ.